This record concerns one TCR beta chain sequence. Method: immunoSEQ multiplex PCR; TCRdb's copy keeps in-frame clones and lacks some. Of approximately 77,000 clones in the sample, 92% were seen once. This entry belongs to a study of OX40 agonist ivuxolimab in advanced cancers. Whole-study context: An agonistic anti-OX40 (CD134) antibody, ivuxolimab, was used to treat the patients.

With 5 bases clipped from V and 0 bases from J, the junction kept 10 bases outside the gene matches. CDR1 is MNHNY and CDR2 is SVGAGI in the germline V gene (reference sequence). The length of the CDR3 is 16 residues. The chain employs TRBV6-6 and TRBJ2-7; TRBD1 matches at 7 bases. Sequenced here: CD4+ or CD8+ T cells sorted from blood, sampled in a trial of the OX40 agonist ivuxolimab. The receptor was derived from an adult with an advanced solid tumor such as melanoma, head and neck, liver or kidney cancer. Here the CDR3 DNA reads TGTGCCAGCAGTCGCTTGACAGGGTTGGTCTCCTACGAGCAGTACTTC. As protein: CASSRLTGLVSYEQYF.